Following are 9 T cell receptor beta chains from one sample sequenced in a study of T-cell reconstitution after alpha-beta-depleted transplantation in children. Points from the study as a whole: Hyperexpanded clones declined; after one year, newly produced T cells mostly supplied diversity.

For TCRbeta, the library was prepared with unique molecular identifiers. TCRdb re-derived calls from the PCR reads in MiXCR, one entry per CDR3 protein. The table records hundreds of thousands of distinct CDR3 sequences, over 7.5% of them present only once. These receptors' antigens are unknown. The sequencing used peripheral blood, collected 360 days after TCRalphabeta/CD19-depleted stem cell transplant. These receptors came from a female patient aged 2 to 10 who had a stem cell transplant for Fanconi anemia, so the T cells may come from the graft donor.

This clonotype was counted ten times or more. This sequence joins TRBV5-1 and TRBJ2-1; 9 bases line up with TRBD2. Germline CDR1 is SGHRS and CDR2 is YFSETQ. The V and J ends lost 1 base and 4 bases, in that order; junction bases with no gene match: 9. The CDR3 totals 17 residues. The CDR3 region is CASSLNSGGRLYNEQFF. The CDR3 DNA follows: TGCGCCAGCAGCTTGAATAGCGGGGGCCGTCTTTACAATGAGCAGTTCTTC.

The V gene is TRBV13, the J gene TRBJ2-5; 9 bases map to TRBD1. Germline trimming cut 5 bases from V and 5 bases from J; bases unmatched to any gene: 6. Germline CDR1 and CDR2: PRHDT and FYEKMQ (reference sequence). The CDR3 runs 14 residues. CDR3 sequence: CASSRQGVGETQYF. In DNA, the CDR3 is TGTGCCAGCAGCCGACAGGGGGTGGGTGAGACCCAGTACTTC.

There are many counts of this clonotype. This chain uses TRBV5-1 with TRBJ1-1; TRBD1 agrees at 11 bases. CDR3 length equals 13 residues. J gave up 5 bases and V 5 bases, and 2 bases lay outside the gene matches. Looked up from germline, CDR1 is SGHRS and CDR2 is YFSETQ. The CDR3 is CASRGQGETEAFF. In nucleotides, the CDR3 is TGCGCCAGCAGGGGACAGGGGGAAACTGAAGCTTTCTTT.

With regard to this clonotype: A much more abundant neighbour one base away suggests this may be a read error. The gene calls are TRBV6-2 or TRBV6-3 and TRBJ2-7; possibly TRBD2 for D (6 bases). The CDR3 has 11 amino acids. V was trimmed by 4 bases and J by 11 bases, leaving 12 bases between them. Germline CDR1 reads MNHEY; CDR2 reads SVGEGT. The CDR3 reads CASSSGALEYF. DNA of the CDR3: TGTGCCAGCAGTTCGGGAGCCCTGGAGTACTTC.

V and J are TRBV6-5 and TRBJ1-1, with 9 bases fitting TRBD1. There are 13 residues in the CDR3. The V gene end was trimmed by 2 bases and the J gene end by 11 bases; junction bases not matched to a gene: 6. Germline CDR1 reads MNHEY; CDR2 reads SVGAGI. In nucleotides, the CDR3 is TGTGCCAGCAGTTACGGACAGGGGATTGACGCTTTCTTT. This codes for CASSYGQGIDAFF.

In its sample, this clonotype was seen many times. CDR3 nucleotide sequence: TGTGCCAGCAGTGAATATGGGAGCTATGGCTACACCTTC. The encoded protein is CASSEYGSYGYTF. The V gene is TRBV25-1, the J gene TRBJ1-2; D gene uncertain. The CDR3 consists of 13 residues. V shed 0 bases and J shed 4 bases, with 6 bases lying between them. Germline lookup yields CDR1 MGHDK and CDR2 SYGVNS.

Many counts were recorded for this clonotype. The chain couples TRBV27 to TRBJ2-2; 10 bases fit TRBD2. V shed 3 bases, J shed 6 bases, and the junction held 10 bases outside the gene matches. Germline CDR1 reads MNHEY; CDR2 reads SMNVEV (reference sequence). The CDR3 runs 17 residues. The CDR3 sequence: CASSFYFLAGDAGELFF. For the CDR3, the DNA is TGTGCCAGCAGTTTTTATTTCCTAGCGGGAGATGCCGGGGAGCTGTTTTTT.

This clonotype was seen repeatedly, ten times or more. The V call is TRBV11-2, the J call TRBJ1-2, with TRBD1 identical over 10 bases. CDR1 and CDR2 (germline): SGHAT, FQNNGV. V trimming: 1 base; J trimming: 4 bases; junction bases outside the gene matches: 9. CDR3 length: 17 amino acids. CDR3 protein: CASSLGTVRQGAYGYTF. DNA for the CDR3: TGTGCCAGCAGCTTAGGTACCGTGAGACAGGGGGCCTATGGCTACACCTTC. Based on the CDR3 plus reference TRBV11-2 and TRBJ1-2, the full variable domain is EAGVAQSPRYKIIEKRQSVAFWCNPISGHATLYWYQQILGQGPKLLIQFQNNGVVDDSQLPKDRFSAERLKGVDSTLKIQPAKLEDSAVYLCASSLGTVRQGAYGYTFGSGTRLTVV.

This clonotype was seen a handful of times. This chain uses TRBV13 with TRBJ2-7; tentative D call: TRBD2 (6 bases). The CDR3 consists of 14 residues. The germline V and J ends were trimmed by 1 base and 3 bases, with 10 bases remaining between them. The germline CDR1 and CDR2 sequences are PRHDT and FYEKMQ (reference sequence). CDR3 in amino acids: CASSLAQGLYEQYF. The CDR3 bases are TGTGCCAGCAGCTTAGCCCAGGGACTCTACGAGCAGTACTTC.